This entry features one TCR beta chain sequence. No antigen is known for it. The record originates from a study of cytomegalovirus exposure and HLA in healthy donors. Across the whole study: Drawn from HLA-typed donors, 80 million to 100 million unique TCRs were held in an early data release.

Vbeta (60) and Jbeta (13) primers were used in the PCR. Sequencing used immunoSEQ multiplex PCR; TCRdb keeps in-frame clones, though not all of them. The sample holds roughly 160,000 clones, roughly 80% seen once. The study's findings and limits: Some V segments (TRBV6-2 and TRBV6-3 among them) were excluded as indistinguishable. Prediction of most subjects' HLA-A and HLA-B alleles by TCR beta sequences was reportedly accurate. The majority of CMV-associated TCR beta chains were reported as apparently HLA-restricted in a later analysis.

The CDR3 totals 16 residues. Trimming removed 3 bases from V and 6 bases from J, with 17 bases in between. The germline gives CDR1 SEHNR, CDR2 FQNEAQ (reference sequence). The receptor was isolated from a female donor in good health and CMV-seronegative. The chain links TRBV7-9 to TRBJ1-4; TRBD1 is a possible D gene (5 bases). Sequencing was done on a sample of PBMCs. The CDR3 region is CASSFPLRGGDEKLFF. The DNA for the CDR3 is TGTGCCAGCAGCTTCCCCTTGAGGGGAGGGGATGAAAAACTGTTTTTT.